This T cell receptor (beta chain) comes out of a study of OX40 agonist ivuxolimab in advanced cancers. Turning to the study itself: Dose-escalation patients suffered from hepatocellular carcinoma, melanoma, renal cell or head and neck cancer.

CDR1 is SGHDN and CDR2 is FVKESK in the germline V gene. CDR3 length: 17 residues. Trimming removed 5 bases from V and 0 bases from J, with 17 bases in between. The assay was immunoSEQ multiplex PCR, and TCRdb's table has in-frame clones only and misses some. The profile shows around 90,000 clones, roughly 92% of them singletons. Blood specimens came from baseline, cycle 4 day 1, and cycle 7 day 1. The specimen comprised CD4+ or CD8+ T cells sorted from blood, sampled in a trial of the OX40 agonist ivuxolimab. The TCR originated in an adult with an advanced solid tumor such as melanoma, head and neck, liver or kidney cancer. This chain links TRBV14 with TRBJ2-4; a possible D gene is TRBD1 (5 bases). In DNA form, the CDR3 reads TGTGCCAGCAGCTCGAACGGACACTTCGTAGCCAAAAACATTCAGTACTTC. This encodes CASSSNGHFVAKNIQYF.